The clone carrying this TCR beta chain counts as medium-sized. This entry comes from a study of OX40 agonist ivuxolimab in advanced cancers. Study details: Three patients got partial responses; one had hepatocellular carcinoma and two had cutaneous melanoma.

Generated by immunoSEQ multiplex PCR, the TCRdb table keeps only in-frame clones and is missing some. The profile shows tens of thousands of clones, roughly nine tenths of them singletons. V lost 4 bases and J lost 8; bases outside the gene matches: 7. This CDR3 is 13 amino acids long. Germline values: CDR1 SQVTM, CDR2 ANQGSEA. The chain employs TRBV29-1 and TRBJ2-1; 8 positions agree with TRBD2. The sample here was CD4+ or CD8+ T cells sorted from blood, taken in a trial of the OX40 agonist ivuxolimab. This clonotype was sampled from an adult with an advanced solid tumor such as melanoma, head and neck, liver or kidney cancer. CDR3 in DNA: TGCAGCGTTGGTACTAGCGGCGTCTATGAGCAGTTCTTC. It encodes CSVGTSGVYEQFF.